The sequence of this T cell receptor (beta chain) was determined in a study of T cell responses to AZD1222 COVID-19 vaccine. Overall study: It was second doses at about 4 or about 12 weeks that were pooled. Overall study results and limits: In a largely white British group with more females than males, clonal diversity was possibly underestimated.

Remarks on this clone: The antigen is undetermined.

Germline values: CDR1 ENHRY, CDR2 SYGVKD. Trimming stripped 7 bases from V and 7 bases from J, with 14 bases between. The CDR3 totals 13 residues. The assay was immunoSEQ multiplex PCR, and TCRdb's table has in-frame clones only and misses some. The table includes about 130,000 clones, 88% detected once. This material consisted of peripheral blood, taken on day 0 of AZD1222 vaccination. The sequence came from an adult in good health. V usage is TRBV10-3 and J usage is TRBJ1-3; D gene uncertain. CDR3 region: CAITQAVGNTIYF. The CDR3, as DNA: TGTGCCATCACCCAGGCAGTAGGGAACACCATATATTTT.